The present entry profiles one TCR beta chain with its context. No antigen is known for it. The CDR3 extends over 15 amino acids. The germline gives CDR1 KGHDR, CDR2 SFDVKD. Production of TCR beta cDNA relied on 5'RACE template switching with UMIs. TCRdb reprocessed the 5' RACE reads, with one entry per CDR3 protein and no DNA. This sample contains 350,000 to 450,000 distinct CDR3 sequences. These data belong to a study of T cells expressing NK-cell markers. Points from the study as a whole: Specificity for HCMV among expanded NKG2C+ T cell clones was not established. In a group of several donors, dominant NKG2C+ clonotypes represented roughly 1.0-7.0% of CD8+ T cells.

The chain joins TRBV24-1 to TRBJ2-1; absent DNA, TCRdb's TRBD1 call cannot be checked. The sequencing sample was made of blood T cells: a sorted CD56 or NKG2C T cell subset, CD4+ or CD8+ T cells, or bulk PBMC T cells (not recorded which). The clonotype comes from a man aged 18-70 years in good health. The CDR3 loop is CATSDPTTGVHEQFF.